These T cell receptor beta chains were read from a single sample in a study of lymphopenia after photon versus proton radiotherapy. Using immunoSEQ multiplex PCR, the repertoire was profiled, and TCRdb retains in-frame clones only, with some absent. This repertoire shows about 83,000 clones, around 88% found once; its top ten account for over 1.2%. The sample was peripheral blood, taken from a patient treated with proton-based radiotherapy. The receptors were gathered from a man between 60 and 75 years old with pancreatic cancer. The CDR3 runs from the conserved cysteine through the conserved F or W. Each record gives: CDR3 protein, CDR3 DNA, V gene, J gene, clone size, D gene. The D gene is left open where the match is weak. Only part of the rows carry a size: once, few, many, or a class if the clone is expanded.

CASSQTSGNTIYF	TGTGCCAGCAGCCAAACCTCTGGAAACACCATATATTTT	TRBV6-5	TRBJ1-3	-	-
CASSSRHPNTEAFF	TGTGCCAGCAGTTCGCGACATCCGAACACTGAAGCTTTCTTT	TRBV5-6	TRBJ1-1	few	-
CASNVTDTQYF	TGCGCCAGCAACGTCACAGATACGCAGTATTTT	TRBV23-1	TRBJ2-3	once	-
CASSPQGVYNEQFF	TGTGCCAGCTCACCGCAGGGGGTCTACAATGAGCAGTTCTTC	TRBV18	TRBJ2-1	-	TRBD1
CASSLGDRATGELFF	TGTGCCAGCAGCTTGGGGGACAGGGCCACCGGGGAGCTGTTTTTT	TRBV5-6	TRBJ2-2	-	TRBD1
CASSPPSGYNEQFF	TGTGCCAGCAGCCCCCCCTCGGGCTACAATGAGCAGTTCTTC	TRBV9	TRBJ2-1	few	-
CASSLTAGPYGYTF	TGTGCCAGCAGTTTAACGGCGGGACCCTATGGCTACACCTTC	TRBV27	TRBJ1-2	-	-
CASSSGLAGYNEQFF	TGTGCCAGCAGCTCGGGACTAGCGGGATACAATGAGCAGTTCTTC	TRBV11-2	TRBJ2-1	-	TRBD2
CASSFQVVNTQYF	TGTGCCAGCAGCTTTCAGGTGGTGAATACGCAGTATTTT	TRBV5-5	TRBJ2-3	-	-
CASRGGGTYNEQFF	TGTGCCAGCAGGGGAGGGGGGACCTACAATGAGCAGTTCTTC	TRBV27	TRBJ2-1	-	-
CASSPHPGSNEKLFF	TGTGCCAGCTCACCACATCCGGGATCTAATGAAAAACTGTTTTTT	TRBV18	TRBJ1-4	-	-
CASSHGSLNTGELFF	TGTGCCAGCAGCCACGGGTCCTTAAACACCGGGGAGCTGTTTTTT	TRBV7-9	TRBJ2-2	-	-
CASSLGLAGDNEQFF	TGTGCTAGCAGCTTAGGACTAGCGGGAGATAATGAGCAGTTCTTC	TRBV7-7	TRBJ2-1	-	TRBD2
CATTANDGYTF	TGTGCCACCACAGCTAATGATGGCTACACCTTC	TRBV6-1	TRBJ1-2	-	-
CASSAHPGTEAFF	TGTGCCAGCAGCGCGCACCCAGGGACTGAAGCTTTCTTT	TRBV5-6	TRBJ1-1	-	-
CASSRGLAEYNEQFF	TGTGCCAGCAGCCGAGGTCTAGCGGAGTACAATGAGCAGTTCTTC	TRBV11-1	TRBJ2-1	-	TRBD2
CASSYGPGPLYEQYF	TGTGCCAGCAGTTACGGTCCCGGGCCCCTCTACGAGCAGTACTTC	TRBV6-5	TRBJ2-7	-	-